A single sample is the source of the 3 T cell receptor beta chains below, sequenced in a study of cytomegalovirus exposure and HLA in healthy donors. Both 60 Vbeta primers and 13 Jbeta primers went into the PCR. TCRdb keeps only in-frame clones here, not all; method: immunoSEQ multiplex PCR. The table lists about 55,000 clones, about three quarters of them singletons, with around 2.5% in the top ten. Material for sequencing was PBMCs. The receptors stem from a female donor in good health and CMV-seronegative.

The chain is built from TRBV11-2 and TRBJ2-1, with D possibly being TRBD1 (6 bases). There are 17 residues in the CDR3. The V end was cut by 4 bases, the J end by 6 bases, with 22 bases between. The V gene's germline CDR1 is SGHAT and CDR2 FQNNGV. This CDR3 reads CASSSPVRQVHFNEQFF. CDR3 sequence (DNA): TGTGCCAGCAGCTCACCCGTCCGACAGGTACATTTCAATGAGCAGTTCTTC. The full variable domain, in which reference TRBV11-2 and TRBJ2-1 provide the parts outside the CDR3, is EAGVAQSPRYKIIEKRQSVAFWCNPISGHATLYWYQQILGQGPKLLIQFQNNGVVDDSQLPKDRFSAERLKGVDSTLKIQPAKLEDSAVYLCASSSPVRQVHFNEQFFGPGTRLTVL.

This clone turned up a few times. The junction differs from germline at one of its ends, possibly a read error. Other DNA sequences of this sample code for an identical CDR3. The chain employs TRBV5-8 and TRBJ1-6; D call uncertain. Germline CDR1 is SGHTS and CDR2 is YDEGEE. This CDR3 has 13 residues. The CDR3 reads CASSLLINSPLHF. DNA for the CDR3: TGTGCCAGCAGCTTACTAATTAATTCCCCCCTCCACTTT.

The chain employs TRBV2 and TRBJ2-2; 8 nucleotides agree with TRBD2. The V segment lost 3 bases and the J segment 2 bases; nucleotides outside the gene matches: 5. This CDR3 region has 16 residues. The germline CDR1 and CDR2 sequences are SNHLY and FYNNEI. The CDR3: CASSDELAVNTGELFF. The DNA for the CDR3 is TGTGCCAGCAGTGATGAACTAGCGGTTAACACCGGGGAGCTGTTTTTT.